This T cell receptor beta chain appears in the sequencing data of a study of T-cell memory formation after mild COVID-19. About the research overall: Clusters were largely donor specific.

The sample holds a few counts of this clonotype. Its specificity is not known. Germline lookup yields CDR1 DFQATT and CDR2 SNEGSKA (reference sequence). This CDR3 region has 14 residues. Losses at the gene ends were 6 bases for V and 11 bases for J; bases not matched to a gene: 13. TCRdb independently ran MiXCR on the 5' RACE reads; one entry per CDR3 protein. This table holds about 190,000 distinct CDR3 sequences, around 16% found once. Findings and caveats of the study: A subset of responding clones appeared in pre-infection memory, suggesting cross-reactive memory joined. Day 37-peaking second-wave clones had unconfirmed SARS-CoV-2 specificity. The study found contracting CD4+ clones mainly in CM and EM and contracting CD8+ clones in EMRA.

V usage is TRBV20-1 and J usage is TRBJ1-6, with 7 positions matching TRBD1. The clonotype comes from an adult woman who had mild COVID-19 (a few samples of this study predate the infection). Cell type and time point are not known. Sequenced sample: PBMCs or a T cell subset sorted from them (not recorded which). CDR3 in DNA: TGCAGTGCCAGTAGGGGGCCCCCGGGGACACCCCTCCACTTT. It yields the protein CSASRGPPGTPLHF.